This T cell receptor beta chain was observed in a study of blood T cell repertoires in COVID-19 (dated by TCRdb to between 2020 and 2021). Some background on the complete study: The collaborator samples originated in the United States, Italy and Spain and spanned the acute and convalescent phases of COVID-19. Nearly every sample came with metadata listing a de-identified subject ID, COVID-19 status, age in years and sex. The repertoires were released in a freely available public database meant as a resource for research on the immune response to SARS-CoV-2. The samples were drawn from the first 160 participants of the ongoing ImmuneRACE study and from about 1,200 subjects provided by 6 global collaborators. The prospective study material was composed of cDNA or gDNA derived from T cells, B-cell-depleted T cells, or PBMCs. Deeply sampled blood TCRbeta repertoires from subjects exposed to, actively infected with, or recovered from COVID-19 were included in the dataset. Where available, HLA class I and class II types were taken from metadata supplied by the sample provider and were not determined by assay-based typing.

Comments on this clone: Which antigen it targets is not known. At one of its ends the junction is not consistent with the germline gene, which may arise from a read error.

What the research found in general, with its limitations: Clinical and demographic metadata were provided uncurated, with the amount varying by source and participant.

In the prospective study, participants were roughly 18 to 100 years old, resided in fewer than 25 geographic areas of the United States, and were enrolled through a virtual design. In the prospective study, cohorts were assigned on the basis of participant-reported clinical history obtained from a screening survey and a study questionnaire. ImmuneRACE Cohort 3 recovered participants were defined by two consecutive negative NP/OP PCR tests, healthcare professional clearance, or symptom resolution. In the prospective study, whole blood, serum and a nasopharyngeal or oropharyngeal swab were collected from each participant by mobile phlebotomists. Participants in the prospective study had the option to provide additional blood draws and questionnaires over a roughly 2-month period. Before DNA extraction, prospective study blood samples were shipped either frozen or at room temperature. TCRbeta CDR3 regions were amplified from genomic DNA by means of the immunoSEQ Assay, a bias-controlled multiplex PCR. On the authors' methods: Within the assay, amplification of reference gene primers was used to estimate how many nucleated cells each sample contained. To quantify the absolute abundance of each unique TCRbeta CDR3 rearrangement, sequence reads were collapsed and filtered. For each sample, productive Simpson clonality was calculated as the square root of Simpson's diversity index over productive rearrangements. TCRdb obtained this table from immuneACCESS and retained in-frame rearrangements with V and J assigned. These tables miss some clones; where compared with another copy, unresolved V genes account for less than half of the shortfall, and the remainder is unexplained. That table gives V, J and clone size, and the DNA gave D and trimming. The sample table shows under 200,000 clones, and roughly 87% are seen once. The ten largest account for roughly 7.3% of the sample.

Counted from cysteine to phenylalanine, this CDR3 has 12 amino acids. The retained sequence is limited to the CDR3, 36 bases, with the frame set at the first base. The clonotype originates from a woman between 50 and 59 years old who had recovered from COVID-19. The V and J genes are TRBV12-3 or TRBV12-4 and TRBJ2-3, with TRBD2 identical over 9 junction bases. The sequenced material came from PBMCs or T cells enriched from blood (not recorded which). The CDR3 protein is CASSLPMREGNF. The nucleotides are TGTGCCAGCAGTTTACCGATGCGGGAGGGCAATTTT.